The rows below give T cell receptor beta chains drawn from one sample of a study of beta chain features in type 1 diabetes. Only in-frame clones appear in the TCRdb table, and some are missing; sequencing was by immunoSEQ multiplex PCR. The sample has some 410,000 clones; about 10% are singletons. The sequencing input was naive CD4+ T cells from blood. The receptors stem from a woman aged 18-29 years in good health. Both conserved end residues are part of each CDR3. The D gene is left open where the match is weak. Not every row has a clone size; where given, it reads once, few, many or a size class.

TRBV29-1	TRBJ2-2	few	.	TGCAGCGTCATCCAGATGAGCGGGGAGCTGTTTTTT	CSVIQMSGELFF
TRBV7-2	TRBJ2-3	.	TRBD2	TGTGCCAGCAGCTTAGGGTATAGCGGGAAAAGCACAGATACGCAGTATTTT	CASSLGYSGKSTDTQYF
TRBV7-2	TRBJ2-7	.	.	TGTGCCAGCAGCCTGATGGTGGACTCCTACGAGCAGTACTTC	CASSLMVDSYEQYF
TRBV27	TRBJ2-7	.	.	TGTGCCAGCAGTTTACGGGGGACTGACTTC	CASSLRGTDF
TRBV9	TRBJ2-3	few	.	TGTGCCAGCAGCGTAGACGGACATCTTAGGGATACGCAGTATTTT	CASSVDGHLRDTQYF
TRBV28	TRBJ1-2	.	TRBD1	TGTGCCAGCAGCTCCGGGACAGGGATGGTCAATGGCTACACCTTC	CASSSGTGMVNGYTF
TRBV4-3	TRBJ1-4	.	.	TGCGCCAGCAGCCAAGACCAGGGTACAACTAATGAAAAACTGTTTTTT	CASSQDQGTTNEKLFF
TRBV7-3	TRBJ2-1	few	.	TGTGCCAGCAGCTTAGAGAGGGCCGGAGTTAATGAGCAGTTCTTC	CASSLERAGVNEQFF
TRBV27	TRBJ2-3	.	TRBD1	TGTGCCAGCCGACGACAGGGAACAGATACGCAGTATTTT	CASRRQGTDTQYF
TRBV7-2	TRBJ2-3	.	.	TGTGCCAGCAGCTTACTACACAGCACAGATACGCAGTATTTT	CASSLLHSTDTQYF
TRBV2	TRBJ1-6	few	TRBD1	TGTGCCAGTGGGGACAGGGGGAATGGCAATTCACCCCTCCACTTT	CASGDRGNGNSPLHF
TRBV7-2	TRBJ1-1	few	TRBD1	TGTGCCAGCAGCCCCCAAACAGGGGCGGCCACTGAAGCTTTCTTT	CASSPQTGAATEAFF
TRBV4-2	TRBJ2-1	.	TRBD2	TGTGCCAGCAGCAAATTGCCTAGCGGGGACAATGAGCAGTTCTTC	CASSKLPSGDNEQFF
TRBV19	TRBJ2-3	.	TRBD1	TGTGCCAGTAGTATCGGACAGGGGGGCACAGATACGCAGTATTTT	CASSIGQGGTDTQYF
TRBV14	TRBJ2-2	few	.	TGTGCCAGCAGCCAAGCCCCAAAAGGGACCGGGGAGCTGTTTTTT	CASSQAPKGTGELFF
TRBV9	TRBJ2-3	.	TRBD2	TGTGCCAGCAGCGTAGAAGCGGGACTAGCGGGAGGGCCCCGGAGGACGCAGTATTTT	CASSVEAGLAGGPRRTQYF
TRBV7-2	TRBJ2-5	few	.	TGTGCCAGCAGCTTAGTAGGGTGGGGAAGAGGGACCCAGTACTTC	CASSLVGWGRGTQYF
TRBV7-9	TRBJ2-1	.	.	TGTGCCAGCAGCATTCTAGTCCGGACTACGGGCGATGAGCAGTTCTTC	CASSILVRTTGDEQFF
TRBV29-1	TRBJ1-5	.	.	TGCAGCTTCAGGGAGGGAGGGGATCAGCCCCAGCATTTT	CSFREGGDQPQHF
TRBV5-5	TRBJ2-3	.	.	TGTGCCAGCAGCTTAGGAGGGCTTACTAGCACAGATACGCAGTATTTT	CASSLGGLTSTDTQYF
TRBV10-3	TRBJ2-5	few	TRBD2	TGTGCCATCAGTGAGAAGGGACTACATATACAGACCCAGTACTTC	CAISEKGLHIQTQYF
TRBV7-3	TRBJ2-3	.	.	TGTGCCAGCAGCGCCAGGGTCGGAGACACAGATACGCAGTATTTT	CASSARVGDTDTQYF
TRBV28	TRBJ2-3	few	.	TGTGCCAGCAGTTTCATAGCGGACCGCACAGATACGCAGTATTTT	CASSFIADRTDTQYF
TRBV7-2	TRBJ1-1	few	.	TGTGCCAGCAGCCTCGAGGTCTATCGGAACACTGAAGCTTTCTTT	CASSLEVYRNTEAFF
TRBV4-1	TRBJ1-5	.	.	TGCGCCAGCAGCCATGTGGACAGCCAGTATCAGCCCCAGCATTTT	CASSHVDSQYQPQHF
TRBV4-2	TRBJ2-7	.	.	TGTGCCAGCAGCCAGTTCGTTACAGGTACCGAGCAGTACTTC	CASSQFVTGTEQYF
TRBV7-6	TRBJ2-3	.	.	TGTGCCAGCAGAAGGCGATATGGGCCTTCCACAGATACGCAGTATTTT	CASRRRYGPSTDTQYF
TRBV28	TRBJ2-5	.	TRBD2	TGTGCCAGCAGTCATGGCGGGGGGTACCAAGAGACCCAGTACTTC	CASSHGGGYQETQYF
TRBV6-5	TRBJ2-1	few	TRBD1	TGTGCCAGCAGTTACGGGACAGGTATGAATGAGCAGTTCTTC	CASSYGTGMNEQFF
TRBV7-9	TRBJ1-2	.	TRBD1	TGTGCCAGCAGCTTAGCCGTCACGGACAGGGCTTACACCTTC	CASSLAVTDRAYTF
TRBV30	TRBJ1-5	few	.	TGTGCCTGGAGCCGAAATAGCAATCAGCCCCAGCATTTT	CAWSRNSNQPQHF
TRBV10-3	TRBJ2-1	.	TRBD2	TGTGCCACCTCGGGAGGGGTAAATGAGCAGTTCTTC	CATSGGVNEQFF
TRBV7-9	TRBJ2-1	.	.	TGTGCCAGCAGCTTAGCGCTTAGGGAGTACAATGAGCAGTTCTTC	CASSLALREYNEQFF
TRBV7-2	TRBJ2-3	.	.	TGTGCCAGCAGCTTGGAAGGGGTCAGCACAGATACGCAGTATTTT	CASSLEGVSTDTQYF
TRBV7-6	TRBJ2-1	few	TRBD2	TGTGCCAGCAGCTTCTTAGCGGGAGGCGGTAATGAGCAGTTCTTC	CASSFLAGGGNEQFF
TRBV15	TRBJ1-2	.	.	TGTGCCACCAGCAGAGTGCGGGACTCCTCCGGCTACACCTTC	CATSRVRDSSGYTF
TRBV15	TRBJ2-1	many	.	TGTGCCACCAGCAGAGCGGGGGACGGAAGCAATGAGCAGTTCTTC	CATSRAGDGSNEQFF
TRBV10-3	TRBJ2-6	few	.	TGTGCCATCAGTGAGTCCAGCTCTGGGGCCAACGTCCTGACTTTC	CAISESSSGANVLTF
TRBV7-2	TRBJ2-4	.	TRBD2	TGTGCCAGCAGCACCGGTGTGAGCGGGGGTTTAGCCAAAAACATTCAGTACTTC	CASSTGVSGGLAKNIQYF
TRBV2	TRBJ2-5	few	TRBD2	TGTGCCAGCAGCGCCCTCGGACTAGCGGGAAGAGTGGCCCAGTACTTC	CASSALGLAGRVAQYF
TRBV7-9	TRBJ2-3	.	TRBD2	TGTGCCAGCAGCCCGACTAGCACCCTCACAGATACGCAGTATTTT	CASSPTSTLTDTQYF
TRBV27	TRBJ2-1	few	.	TGTGCCAGCAGCCCCCGCGAGGGAAGCAATGAGCAGTTCTTC	CASSPREGSNEQFF
TRBV9	TRBJ2-3	.	TRBD1	TGTGCCAGCAGCCCGAGGACAGGGACAGATACGCAGTATTTT	CASSPRTGTDTQYF
TRBV2	TRBJ2-4	few	.	TGTGCCACACTAGATCGGGGTCCTAAAAACATTCAGTACTTC	CATLDRGPKNIQYF
TRBV15	TRBJ1-1	.	.	TGTGCCACCAGCAGAGTGATCGGGAGTTGGGAAAAAGCTTTCTTT	CATSRVIGSWEKAFF
TRBV7-9	TRBJ1-1	.	.	TGTGCCAGCAGCTTACGGGGCATGAACACTGAAGCTTTCTTT	CASSLRGMNTEAFF
TRBV11-2	TRBJ2-1	.	TRBD1	TGTGCCAGCAGCGACGCCCGTTGGGACAGACTAAATGAGCAGTTCTTC	CASSDARWDRLNEQFF
TRBV5-1	TRBJ2-3	.	.	TGCGCCAGCAGCTTGGAGGCAGCCTACCGCACAGATACGCAGTATTTT	CASSLEAAYRTDTQYF
TRBV7-9	TRBJ2-2	few	.	TGTGCCAAGCCCCGGACAGATCGGACCGGGGAGCTGTTTTTT	CAKPRTDRTGELFF
TRBV29-1	TRBJ1-3	few	.	TGCAGCGCTGGCCGTGACAGCGGAAACACCATATATTTT	CSAGRDSGNTIYF
TRBV29-1	TRBJ1-3	.	TRBD1	TGCAGCGTTCGGACAGGGGGCGCCCTCTCTGGAAACACCATATATTTT	CSVRTGGALSGNTIYF
TRBV13	TRBJ1-2	few	TRBD1	TGTGCCAGCAGCTTCACAGGGGTGCAGTATGGCTACACCTTC	CASSFTGVQYGYTF
TRBV11-1	TRBJ1-6	few	.	TGTGCCAGCAGCTTCTTCAGGATAGGTTCACCCCTCCACTTT	CASSFFRIGSPLHF
TRBV7-2	TRBJ2-4	.	.	TGTGCCAGCAGCCCCCAATCACTAGCCAAAAACATTCAGTACTTC	CASSPQSLAKNIQYF
TRBV7-2	TRBJ1-2	few	.	TGTGCCAGCAGCTTTCGCCAAATGGGCCTCGGTGGCTACACCTTC	CASSFRQMGLGGYTF
TRBV30	TRBJ1-4	few	.	TGTGCCTGGAGTGGGGCGGATGAAAAACTGTTTTTT	CAWSGADEKLFF
TRBV7-2	TRBJ1-4	.	.	TGTGCCAGCAGCCTGGTGACAGGCGATGAAAAACTGTTTTTT	CASSLVTGDEKLFF
TRBV7-9	TRBJ1-2	once	.	TGTGCCAGCAGCTTACGTGCGGGCGGTGGCTACACCTTC	CASSLRAGGGYTF
TRBV7-2	TRBJ2-5	once	TRBD1	TGTGCCAGCAGCCGCCCTACAGGGGGCGGCGGGACCCAGTACTTC	CASSRPTGGGGTQYF
TRBV7-2	TRBJ2-2	few	.	TGTGCCAGCAGCTGGCTAACGGGAACCGGGGAGCTGTTTTTT	CASSWLTGTGELFF